This T cell receptor beta chain was profiled in a study of vaccination and CD4 T cells after COVID-19. The CDR3 spans 14 residues. V was shortened by 1 base and J by 4 bases, with 10 bases between the two germline ends. From germline, CDR1 is SGHAT and CDR2 FQNNGV. On this clonotype itself: The antigen is not known.

The study sequenced cultured CD4+ T cell DNA using the Oncomine TCR Beta short-read assay. The template was genomic DNA from cultured CD4+ T cells. TCRdb re-called the PCR reads with MiXCR, one entry per CDR3 protein. The sample has roughly 10,000 distinct CDR3 sequences; approximately 60% are singletons. Treatment in this sample: roughly ten-day PBMC culture with coronavirus spike peptide pools or control peptides (ViraFEST assay). Antigen-specific T cell expansion with peptide pools preceded TCR sequencing in the ViraFEST approach. Culture proceeded for roughly 10 days, and CD4+ T cells were then isolated by negative selection.

This chain joins TRBV11-2 and TRBJ1-2; perhaps TRBD1 as D (5 bases). Sequences were obtained from CD4+ T cells from blood, cultured in vitro. The sequence was obtained from a human donor who had recovered from COVID-19. CDR3 amino acids: CASSLARGPYGYTF. DNA of the CDR3: TGTGCCAGCAGCTTAGCGAGGGGCCCCTATGGCTACACCTTC.